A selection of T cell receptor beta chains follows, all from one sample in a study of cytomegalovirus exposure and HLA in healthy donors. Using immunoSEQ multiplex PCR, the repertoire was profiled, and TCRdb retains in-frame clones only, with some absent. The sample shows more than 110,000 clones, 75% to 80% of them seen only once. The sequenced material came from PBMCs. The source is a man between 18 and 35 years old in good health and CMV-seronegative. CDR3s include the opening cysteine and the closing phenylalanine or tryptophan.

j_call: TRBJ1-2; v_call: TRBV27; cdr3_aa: CASSFQGSAYGYTF
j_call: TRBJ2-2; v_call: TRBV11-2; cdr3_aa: CANSLAGAGELFF
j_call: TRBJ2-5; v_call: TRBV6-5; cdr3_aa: CASSYGTGGAAETQYF
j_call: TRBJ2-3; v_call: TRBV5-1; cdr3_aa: CASSWEGTGSTDTQYF
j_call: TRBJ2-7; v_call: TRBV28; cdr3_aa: CASSLTSGRFYEQYF
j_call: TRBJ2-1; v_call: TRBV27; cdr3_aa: CASSPGTGPSISYNEQFF
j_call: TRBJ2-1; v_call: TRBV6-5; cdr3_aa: CASRTSGGNNEQFF
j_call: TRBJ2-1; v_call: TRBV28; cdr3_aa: CASSPTSGIYNEQFF
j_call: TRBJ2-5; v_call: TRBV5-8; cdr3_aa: CASSPGLAAYQETQYF
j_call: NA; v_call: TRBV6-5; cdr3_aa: CASSTSIGGYEQYF
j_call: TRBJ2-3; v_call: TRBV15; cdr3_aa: CATSRGLAGADTQYF
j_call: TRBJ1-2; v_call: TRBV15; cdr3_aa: CATSMEGENYGYTF
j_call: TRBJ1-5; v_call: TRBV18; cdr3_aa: CASSPLGHRGQPQHF
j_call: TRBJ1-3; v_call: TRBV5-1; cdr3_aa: CASRLTGAGNTIYF
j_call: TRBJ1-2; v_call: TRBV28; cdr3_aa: CASSLNRGPGYGYTF
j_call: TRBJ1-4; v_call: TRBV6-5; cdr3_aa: CASRGTGQNEKLFF
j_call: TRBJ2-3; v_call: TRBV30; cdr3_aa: CAWSGTSGEWDTQYF
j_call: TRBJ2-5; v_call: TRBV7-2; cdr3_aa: CASSLTGGRETQYF
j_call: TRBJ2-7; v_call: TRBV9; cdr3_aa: CASTPGLAGEQYF
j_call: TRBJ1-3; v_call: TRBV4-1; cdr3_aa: CASSQTQDSGNTIYF
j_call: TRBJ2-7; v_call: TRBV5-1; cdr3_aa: CASSLQQGDEQYF
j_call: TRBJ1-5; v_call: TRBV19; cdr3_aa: CASQGDRGNQPQHF
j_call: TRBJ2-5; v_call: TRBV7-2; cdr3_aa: CASSVTGTGSETQYF
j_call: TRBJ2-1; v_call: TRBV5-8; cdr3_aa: CASSLGGTRGNEQFF
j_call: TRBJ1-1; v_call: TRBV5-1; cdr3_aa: CASSSLHSDRGNTEAFF
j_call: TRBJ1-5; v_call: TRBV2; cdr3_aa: CASSGQPRINQPQHF